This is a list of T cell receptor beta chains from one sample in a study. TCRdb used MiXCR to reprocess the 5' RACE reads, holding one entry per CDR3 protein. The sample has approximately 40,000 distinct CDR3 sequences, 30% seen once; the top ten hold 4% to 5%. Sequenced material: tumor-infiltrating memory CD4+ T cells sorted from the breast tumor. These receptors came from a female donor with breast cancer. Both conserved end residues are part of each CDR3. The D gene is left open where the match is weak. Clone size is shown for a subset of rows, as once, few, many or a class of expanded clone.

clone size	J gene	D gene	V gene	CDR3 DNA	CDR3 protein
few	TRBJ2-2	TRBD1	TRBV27	TGTGCCAGCAGTTTACCCGGAGACAGGGCGGTCGGGGAGCTGTTTTTT	CASSLPGDRAVGELFF
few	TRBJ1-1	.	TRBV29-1	TGCAGCGTTGAAGCAAGCGGGGTGAACACTGAAGCTTTCTTT	CSVEASGVNTEAFF
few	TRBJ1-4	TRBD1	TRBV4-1	TGCGCCAGCAGCCAAGAAACAGGGGGGTCAGTGAATGAAAAACTGTTTTTT	CASSQETGGSVNEKLFF
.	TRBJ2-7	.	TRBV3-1	TGTGCCAGCAGCCAGAGTATTACCTACGAGCAGTACTTC	CASSQSITYEQYF
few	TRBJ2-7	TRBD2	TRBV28	TGTGCCAGCAGTTTTGTGATGCAGCGGGAGTTGAAATTC	CASSFVMQRELKF
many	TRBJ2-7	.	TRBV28	TGTGCCAGCAGTTTTGGCGTAGGCTACGAGCAGTACTTC	CASSFGVGYEQYF
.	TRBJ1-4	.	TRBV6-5	TGTGCCAGCCGACAGGTCACTAATGAAAAACTGTTTTTT	CASRQVTNEKLFF
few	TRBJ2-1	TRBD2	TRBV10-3	TGTGCCATCAGTGAGACCTTAGCGGGTCAAGGGCCCTACAATGAGCAGTTCTTC	CAISETLAGQGPYNEQFF
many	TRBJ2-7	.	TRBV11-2	TGTGCCAGCAGCACCTTGACCCAACCCGGCCTCTACGAGCAGTACTTC	CASSTLTQPGLYEQYF
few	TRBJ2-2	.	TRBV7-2	TGTGCCAGCAGCAGGTCCCTCACCGGGGAGCTGTTTTTT	CASSRSLTGELFF
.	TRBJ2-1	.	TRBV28	TGTGCCAGTGCGGGACAGCTTTACAATGAGCAGTTCTTC	CASAGQLYNEQFF
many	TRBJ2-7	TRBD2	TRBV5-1	TGCGCCAGCGGGGAGGGGCGAGGCTCCTACGAGCAGTACTTC	CASGEGRGSYEQYF
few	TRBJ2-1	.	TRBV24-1	TGTGCCACCAGTCGGCGGGGCTCCTACAATGAGCAGTTCTTC	CATSRRGSYNEQFF